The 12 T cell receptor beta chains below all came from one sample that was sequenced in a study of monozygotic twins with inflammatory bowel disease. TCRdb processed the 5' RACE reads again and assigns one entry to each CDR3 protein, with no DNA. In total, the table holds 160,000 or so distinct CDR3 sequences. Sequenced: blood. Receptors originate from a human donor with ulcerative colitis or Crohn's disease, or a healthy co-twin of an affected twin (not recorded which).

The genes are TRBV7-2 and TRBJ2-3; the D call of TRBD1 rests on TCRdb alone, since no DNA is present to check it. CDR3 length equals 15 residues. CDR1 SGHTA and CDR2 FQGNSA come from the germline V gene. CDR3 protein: CASSSQGGPADTQYF.

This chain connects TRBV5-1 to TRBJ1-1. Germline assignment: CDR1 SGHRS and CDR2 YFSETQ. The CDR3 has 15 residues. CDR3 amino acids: CASSLEGTMNTEAFF.

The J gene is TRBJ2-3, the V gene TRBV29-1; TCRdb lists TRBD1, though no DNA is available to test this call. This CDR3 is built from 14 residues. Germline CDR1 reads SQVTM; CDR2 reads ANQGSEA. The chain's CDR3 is CSVDGGSGTDTQYF.

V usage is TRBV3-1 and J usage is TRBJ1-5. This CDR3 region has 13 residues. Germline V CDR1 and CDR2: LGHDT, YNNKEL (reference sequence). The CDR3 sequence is CASSQDPQQPQHF.

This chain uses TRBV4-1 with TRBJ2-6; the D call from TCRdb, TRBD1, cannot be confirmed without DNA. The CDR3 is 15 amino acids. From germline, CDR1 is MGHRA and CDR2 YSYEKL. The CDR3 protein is CASSPGQAGANVLTF.

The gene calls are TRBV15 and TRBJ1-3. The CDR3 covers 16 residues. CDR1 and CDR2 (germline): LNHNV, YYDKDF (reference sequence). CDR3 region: CATSREKGYSGNTIYF.

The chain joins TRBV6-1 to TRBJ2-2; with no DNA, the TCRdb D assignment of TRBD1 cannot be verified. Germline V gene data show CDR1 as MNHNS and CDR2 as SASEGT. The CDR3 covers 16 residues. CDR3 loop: CASAAQGRASTGELFF.

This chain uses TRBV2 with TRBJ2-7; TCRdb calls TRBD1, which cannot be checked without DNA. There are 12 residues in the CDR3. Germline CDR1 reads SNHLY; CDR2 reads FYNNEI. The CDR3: CASKTESYEQYF.

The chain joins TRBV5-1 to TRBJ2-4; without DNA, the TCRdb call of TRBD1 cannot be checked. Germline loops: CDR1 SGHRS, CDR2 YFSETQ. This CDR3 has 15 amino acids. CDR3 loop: CASSVIGGGANIQYF.

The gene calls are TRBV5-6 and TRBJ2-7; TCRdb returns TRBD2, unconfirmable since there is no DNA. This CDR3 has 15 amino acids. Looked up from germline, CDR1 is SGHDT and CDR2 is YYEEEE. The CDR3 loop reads CASSPWEVHSYEQYF.

This CDR3 reads CASSPTVGLAGSRQETQYF. This chain joins TRBV11-2 and TRBJ2-5; absent DNA, TCRdb's TRBD2 call cannot be checked. The CDR3 consists of 19 residues. Germline CDR1 reads SGHAT; CDR2 reads FQNNGV.

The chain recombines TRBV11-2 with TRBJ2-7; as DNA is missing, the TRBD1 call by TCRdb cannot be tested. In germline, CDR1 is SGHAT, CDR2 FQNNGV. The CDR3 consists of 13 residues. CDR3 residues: CASSQDNSYEQYF.